The 27 T cell receptor beta chains below come from one sample, sequenced in a study of early T cells in non-severe SARS-CoV-2 infection. TCRdb reprocessed the 5' RACE reads with MiXCR, giving one entry per CDR3 protein. The data contain about 76,000 distinct CDR3 sequences, around 10% of them singletons. Sequencing input: whole blood. The receptors stem from an adult who was a healthcare worker with PCR-confirmed SARS-CoV-2 infection or an uninfected control (not recorded which).

The rearrangement joins TRBV7-2 to TRBJ2-5; D is possibly TRBD1 (5 bases). The CDR3 loop spans 14 amino acids. Trimming stripped 5 bases from V and 2 bases from J, with 12 bases between. Germline V gene lookup returns CDR1 SGHTA and CDR2 FQGNSA. CDR3 coding DNA: TGTGCCAGCAGCCCGAGGAACAGGCAAGAGACCCAGTACTTC. Its translation: CASSPRNRQETQYF.

V gene TRBV6-2 or TRBV6-3 combines with J gene TRBJ2-1; D might be TRBD1 (6 bases). With 2 bases removed from V and 11 bases from J, the gap between germline ends came to 13 bases. The CDR3 length is 13 residues. The V gene's germline CDR1 is MNHEY and CDR2 SVGEGT. The CDR3 is CASSYPTRGKQFF. CDR3 nucleotide sequence: TGTGCCAGCAGTTACCCTACCAGGGGTAAGCAGTTCTTC.

The chain employs TRBV4-3 and TRBJ2-7, with unresolved D. The germline V gene encodes CDR1 LGHNA and CDR2 YSLEER. Trimming left V 0 bases short and J 2 bases short, with 14 bases between. CDR3 length equals 16 residues. CDR3 nucleotide sequence: TGCGCCAGCAGCCAAGAAACCCGCGACTTCGCCTACGAGCAGTACTTC. It is translated as CASSQETRDFAYEQYF.

In its sample, this clonotype was seen many times. The chain links TRBV12-5 to TRBJ1-1, with D perhaps TRBD1 (5 bases). CDR3 length: 13 residues. Germline values: CDR1 LGHNT, CDR2 FRNRAP. Trimming took 0 bases from V and 7 from J, leaving 9 bases between them. The CDR3 region is CASGLVRDGEAFF. CDR3 bases: TGTGCTAGTGGTTTGGTCCGGGACGGTGAAGCTTTCTTT.

At least ten counts were recorded for this clonotype. The CDR3 nucleotides are TGTGCCACCAGCAGAGATCGGGCAGGGGCGGGTTCACCCCTCCACTTT. Protein sequence: CATSRDRAGAGSPLHF. The V call is TRBV15, the J call TRBJ1-6; maybe TRBD1 (6 bases). The CDR3 extends over 16 amino acids. V gave up 0 bases and J gave up 9 bases, with 15 bases separating them. Looked up from germline, CDR1 is LNHNV and CDR2 is YYDKDF (reference sequence). The whole variable domain, remainder taken from reference TRBV15 and TRBJ1-6, is DAMVIQNPRYQVTQFGKPVTLSCSQTLNHNVMYWYQQKSSQAPKLLFHYYDKDFNNEADTPDNFQSRRPNTSFCFLDIRSPGLGDTAMYLCATSRDRAGAGSPLHFGNGTRLTVT.

This clonotype was seen at least ten times. This chain joins TRBV15 and TRBJ1-2; 8 bases are shared with TRBD1. This CDR3 has 14 amino acids. Germline V gives CDR1 LNHNV, CDR2 YYDKDF (reference sequence). The junction had 5 bases not matched to a gene; V was cut back by 0 bases and J by 8 bases. The CDR3 DNA is TGTGCCACCAGCAGAGATCAGGGGGCTGGGGGCTACACCTTC. This translates into CATSRDQGAGGYTF.

This clonotype was seen many times. CDR3 in amino acids: CATKGDRNLYEQYF. CDR3 DNA: TGTGCCACCAAAGGGGACAGGAACCTCTACGAGCAGTACTTC. The rearrangement uses TRBV2 and TRBJ2-7; 8 bases are shared with TRBD1. This CDR3 is 14 amino acids long. The germline V gene has CDR1 SNHLY and CDR2 FYNNEI. With V trimmed by 10 bases and J by 3 bases, 11 bases remained unmatched.

This rearrangement joins TRBV7-9 to TRBJ1-3; D may be TRBD1 (5 bases). This CDR3 has 18 amino acids. V dropped 2 bases and J dropped 0 bases, with 17 bases sitting between them. In germline, CDR1 is SEHNR, CDR2 FQNEAQ (reference sequence). As DNA, the CDR3 is TGTGCCAGCAGCTTAAGGGGTCAGGGATCCTTCTCTGGAAACACCATATATTTT. As protein: CASSLRGQGSFSGNTIYF.

This clonotype was counted only a few times. The chain recombines TRBV10-3 with TRBJ1-2; 8 bases align to TRBD1. The CDR3 is 12 amino acids. Trimming cost V 6 bases and J 6 bases; bases outside gene matches: 3. Germline V gene sequence: CDR1 ENHRY, CDR2 SYGVKD. The CDR3 loop is CAISPTGDGYTF. In DNA form, the CDR3 reads TGTGCCATCAGCCCGACAGGGGATGGCTACACCTTC.

V and J are TRBV9 and TRBJ1-4; no reliable D call. CDR1 SGDLS and CDR2 YYNGEE come from the germline V gene. V lost 3 bases and J lost 6, with 9 bases in between. This CDR3 contains 13 residues. CDR3 coding DNA: TGTGCCAGCAGCGGGGCAGCCGATGAAAAACTGTTTTTT. This encodes CASSGAADEKLFF.

This clonotype was detected ten times or more. The chain has TRBV6-2 or TRBV6-3 and TRBJ2-2; 8 bases align to TRBD1. The CDR3 extends over 17 amino acids. Losses at the gene ends were 0 bases for V and 5 bases for J; bases not matched to a gene: 8. CDR1 and CDR2 (germline): MNHEY, SVGEGT. The CDR3, as DNA: TGTGCCAGCAGTTACTCGCTCCAGGGGGCTTTAACCGGGGAGCTGTTTTTT. Amino acids: CASSYSLQGALTGELFF.

V usage is TRBV7-9 and J usage is TRBJ2-3; D is tentatively TRBD1 or TRBD2 (7 bases each). V shed 10 bases and J shed 2 bases, with 16 bases lying between them. The V gene's germline CDR1 is SEHNR and CDR2 FQNEAQ (reference sequence). This CDR3 contains 14 residues. The CDR3 protein is CATTGEGATDTQYF. As DNA, the CDR3 is TGTGCCACAACAGGGGAGGGGGCCACAGATACGCAGTATTTT.

The table lists this clonotype with many counts. This chain connects TRBV7-9 to TRBJ1-1, with D unclear. CDR3 size: 13 residues. Germline CDR1 reads SEHNR; CDR2 reads FQNEAQ (reference sequence). The V and J ends lost 1 base and 8 bases respectively, with 11 bases between them. CDR3 DNA sequence: TGTGCCAGCAGCTTAGGAGGCCAGGAGGAAGCTTTCTTT. This codes for CASSLGGQEEAFF.

This clonotype was seen at least ten times. The chain is built from TRBV29-1 and TRBJ2-7; D gene unclear. The ends were cut back, 7 bases at V and 4 bases at J, with 11 bases in the middle. Germline-derived CDR1 and CDR2 are SQVTM and ANQGSEA. This CDR3 has 11 residues. CDR3 sequence (DNA): TGCAGCGCCACGGACCCATACGAGCAGTACTTC. Amino acid sequence: CSATDPYEQYF.

This clonotype has a handful of counts. The chain couples TRBV5-5 to TRBJ2-1, with D tentatively TRBD1 (5 bases). The CDR3 covers 13 residues. Trimming took 0 bases from V and 6 from J, leaving 7 bases between them. Germline CDR1 reads SGHKS; CDR2 reads YYEKEE (reference sequence). Here the CDR3 reads CASSLGGVNEQFF. In DNA, the CDR3 is TGTGCCAGCAGCTTGGGGGGCGTCAATGAGCAGTTCTTC.

This clonotype was seen at least ten times. CDR3 coding DNA: TGTGCCAGCAGCTTAGCGGCAGCCGGTGCCTTTAATGAAAAACTGTTTTTT. It is translated as CASSLAAAGAFNEKLFF. The V and J genes are TRBV7-6 and TRBJ1-4, with D unclear. The V end lost 0 bases, the J end lost 4 bases, and 15 bases lay between the germline ends. This CDR3 spans 17 amino acids. Germline assignment: CDR1 SGHVS and CDR2 FNYEAQ.

This clonotype occurred a few times. The V and J genes are TRBV6-2 or TRBV6-3 and TRBJ1-2, with D hard to call. Trimming pared 3 bases from V and 2 bases from J, leaving 7 bases between. The CDR3 runs to 13 residues. The germline V gene has CDR1 MNHEY and CDR2 SVGEGT. DNA of the CDR3: TGTGCCAGCAGTTATGCGGACAACTATGGCTACACCTTC. It is translated as CASSYADNYGYTF.

This clonotype was detected a few times. The J gene is TRBJ1-1, the V gene TRBV5-1; D is undetermined. V was pared by 0 bases and J by 2 bases, with 8 bases between. The CDR3 is 14 amino acids. CDR1 SGHRS and CDR2 YFSETQ come from the germline V gene. The CDR3 spells CASSLEWGNTEAFF. The DNA for the CDR3 is TGCGCCAGCAGCTTGGAATGGGGAAACACTGAAGCTTTCTTT.

This clonotype has only a few counts. V and J are TRBV29-1 and TRBJ1-2; no reliable D call. The CDR3 contains 12 residues. CDR1 SQVTM and CDR2 ANQGSEA come from the germline V gene. The ends were cut back, 0 bases at V and 6 bases at J, with 8 bases in the middle. The CDR3 sequence: CSVEDLVDGYTF. The CDR3 nucleotides are TGCAGCGTTGAAGATCTGGTGGATGGCTACACCTTC.

The chain carries TRBV12-3 or TRBV12-4 and TRBJ1-5; TRBD1 might be the D (6 bases). Trimming left V 3 bases short and J 7 bases short, with 10 bases between. This CDR3 spans 13 amino acids. CDR3 sequence reads: CASSFLRGQPQHF. The CDR3 bases are TGTGCCAGCAGTTTCCTCAGGGGCCAGCCCCAGCATTTT.

J is TRBJ2-5 and V is TRBV6-6, with D tentatively TRBD2 (5 bases). Germline V CDR1 and CDR2: MNHNY, SVGAGI (reference sequence). The CDR3 consists of 15 residues. V lost 0 bases, J lost 6 bases, and 14 bases lay in between. Written as DNA, the CDR3 is TGTGCCAGCAGTTACTCCACAGCCCACGGGAAGACCCAGTACTTC. Its protein is CASSYSTAHGKTQYF.

This chain uses TRBV6-5 with TRBJ2-1, with 10 bases fitting TRBD1. Trimming cost V 5 bases and J 6 bases; bases outside gene matches: 10. Germline V gene data show CDR1 as MNHEY and CDR2 as SVGAGI. The CDR3 runs to 16 residues. In nucleotides, the CDR3 is TGTGCCAGCAGTCTTGCCCGGGACAGGGGTTTCAATGAGCAGTTCTTC. Its protein product is CASSLARDRGFNEQFF.

This clonotype has a count of ten or more. The rearrangement joins TRBV5-6 to TRBJ1-5; unclear D gene. The CDR3 spans 12 residues. CDR1 is SGHDT, CDR2 YYEEEE, per germline. V was cut by 4 bases and J by 9 bases, with 11 bases left in between. CDR3 in amino acids: CASSEMDGPQHF. The CDR3 DNA reads TGTGCCAGCAGCGAAATGGACGGGCCCCAGCATTTT.

This clonotype was detected only a few times. The chain employs TRBV28 and TRBJ1-4, with TRBD1 matching 9 bases. Trimming removed 4 bases from V and 1 base from J; junction bases left unmatched: 7. The CDR3 covers 17 residues. Germline V CDR1 and CDR2: MDHEN, SYDVKM. The CDR3 DNA sequence: TGTGCCAGCAGTTCATTTGGGGGACAGGGAACTAATGAAAAACTGTTTTTT. Its translation is CASSSFGGQGTNEKLFF.

The chain employs TRBV20-1 and TRBJ1-1, with 10 bases identical to TRBD1. The CDR3 is 13 residues long. The V gene's germline CDR1 is DFQATT and CDR2 SNEGSKA (reference sequence). Germline trimming cut 8 bases from V and 6 bases from J; bases unmatched to any gene: 9. The CDR3 DNA reads TGCAGTACGGGGGGACAGGGGTTCGCTGAAGCTTTCTTT. Its translation is CSTGGQGFAEAFF.

The chain combines TRBV12-3 or TRBV12-4 with TRBJ2-5; 10 bases align to TRBD2. The CDR3 loop spans 19 amino acids. Trimming took 2 bases from V and 2 from J; bases not matched to a gene: 14. CDR3: CASSLRVNLAGEQQETQYF. The CDR3 DNA sequence: TGTGCCAGCAGTTTAAGGGTAAACCTAGCGGGGGAGCAACAAGAGACCCAGTACTTC.

The chain recombines TRBV2 with TRBJ2-3, with D possibly being TRBD2 (6 bases). The CDR3 runs to 15 residues. Per the germline V gene, CDR1 is SNHLY and CDR2 is FYNNEI. Trimming took off 3 bases at V and 0 bases at J, with 10 bases between the two ends. DNA for the CDR3: TGTGCCAGCAGTGAGGGCGGGATTAGCACAGATACGCAGTATTTT. This codes for CASSEGGISTDTQYF.